This T cell receptor (beta chain) was sequenced during a study of spatial heterogeneity in lung cancer. Study-level background: Any follow-up PBMC samples that were available went on to be sequenced, and the median time to follow-up was around two years after resection. The study's findings and limits: At resection, ubiquitous expanded tumor TCRs appeared in blood more than at follow-up.

Points on this clonotype: The target antigen is unknown.

One entry per CDR3 protein results from TCRdb running MiXCR on the 5' RACE reads. Of 95,000 to 130,000 distinct CDR3 sequences listed, about 12% are singletons. The time point denotes: blood at routine non-recurrence follow-up after resection. Unsorted samples of tumor, nontumor lung or frozen PBMC had their whole RNA sequenced. Germline CDR1 is SGDLS and CDR2 is YYNGEE. The CDR3 has 16 amino acids. V shed 0 bases and J 2 bases; nucleotides not matched to a gene: 2. The sequence derives from a male donor with early-stage non-small cell lung cancer. This chain uses TRBV9 with TRBJ2-1; 10 positions match TRBD2. This sample comprised PBMCs, obtained at follow-up. The CDR3 is CASSVETSGAYNEQFF. As DNA, the CDR3 is TGTGCCAGCAGCGTAGAAACTAGCGGGGCCTACAATGAGCAGTTCTTC.